Presented here are 29 T cell receptor beta chains from one specimen sequenced in a study of CXCR3-negative and CXCR3-positive naive CD8 T cells. 5' RACE with UMI labels generated the TRB cDNA libraries. One entry per CDR3 protein, without DNA, is what TCRdb gives after re-calling the 5' RACE reads. This sample's table has about 45,000 distinct CDR3 sequences. Material: memory CD8+ T cells from blood. These receptors came from a human donor in good health. Some clones in this sample may be carry-over from other donors' samples.

The chain combines TRBV3-1 with TRBJ2-7; TCRdb picks TRBD1, but there is no DNA to check that call. Germline V gene lookup returns CDR1 LGHDT and CDR2 YNNKEL (reference sequence). This CDR3 region has 15 residues. CDR3 sequence reads: CASSPRDTYSYEQYF.

The chain joins TRBV7-9 to TRBJ2-2; TCRdb's D call of TRBD2 is untestable without DNA. Germline V CDR1 and CDR2: SEHNR, FQNEAQ (reference sequence). This CDR3 spans 16 amino acids. The CDR3 is CASSPFAGGYTGELFF. Full variable domain (missing parts from reference TRBV7-9 and TRBJ2-2): DTGVSQNPRHKITKRGQNVTFRCDPISEHNRLYWYRQTLGQGPEFLTYFQNEAQLEKSRLLSDRFSAERPKGSFSTLEIQRTEQGDSAMYLCASSPFAGGYTGELFFGEGSRLTVL.

The genes are TRBV5-1 and TRBJ2-3. Germline CDR1 SGHRS, CDR2 YFSETQ. CDR3 length: 16 amino acids. The CDR3 reads CASSVEYPASTDTQYF. The whole variable domain, remainder taken from reference TRBV5-1 and TRBJ2-3, is KAGVTQTPRYLIKTRGQQVTLSCSPISGHRSVSWYQQTPGQGLQFLFEYFSETQRNKGNFPGRFSGRQFSNSRSEMNVSTLELGDSALYLCASSVEYPASTDTQYFGPGTRLTVL.

The chain combines TRBV5-1 with TRBJ2-7; TCRdb proposes TRBD1, but this gene call is untestable without DNA. The CDR3 is 14 residues long. Germline loops: CDR1 SGHRS, CDR2 YFSETQ. CDR3 region: CASSHDRGADEQYF.

The V call is TRBV4-3, the J call TRBJ2-2; TCRdb calls TRBD1, which cannot be checked without DNA. CDR3 length equals 18 residues. In germline, CDR1 is LGHNA, CDR2 YSLEER. CDR3 loop: CASSQDPFGNRVTGELFF.

The rearrangement links TRBV5-6 to TRBJ2-3; TCRdb picks TRBD1, but there is no DNA to check that call. The CDR3 sequence is 13 residues long. Germline V gene data show CDR1 as SGHDT and CDR2 as YYEEEE. The CDR3 sequence is CASSPPRTDTQYF.

Measured by frequency, this clonotype is medium-sized (0.01 to 0.1%). The rearrangement joins TRBV9 to TRBJ2-1; the TCRdb call, TRBD2, lacks DNA for checking. CDR1 and CDR2 from the germline V gene are SGDLS and YYNGEE. This CDR3 is 15 amino acids long. CDR3 amino acids: CASSVDGGGNNEQFF.

The V gene is TRBV7-6, the J gene TRBJ2-5. This CDR3 has 13 residues. Germline-derived CDR1 and CDR2 are SGHVS and FNYEAQ. This CDR3 reads CASSLEQGETQYF.

The chain employs TRBV7-2 and TRBJ1-5; TCRdb's assignment of TRBD1 cannot be checked, as there is no DNA. Germline loops: CDR1 SGHTA, CDR2 FQGNSA. The CDR3 covers 14 residues. CDR3 sequence reads: CASRKDRGNQPQHF.

The chain has TRBV12-3 or TRBV12-4 and TRBJ2-1; TCRdb lists TRBD1, though no DNA is available to test this call. This CDR3 has 15 amino acids. The CDR3 spells CASRDRGPNNNEQFF.

The CDR3 protein is CASRATMDRAGEQYF. J is TRBJ2-7 and V is TRBV28; lacking DNA, the TRBD1 call made by TCRdb goes unchecked. CDR1 and CDR2 (germline): MDHEN, SYDVKM. The CDR3 is 15 residues long.

V usage is TRBV28 and J usage is TRBJ1-2; with no DNA, the TCRdb D assignment of TRBD1 cannot be verified. CDR1 is MDHEN and CDR2 is SYDVKM in the germline V gene. The CDR3 runs 16 residues. CDR3: CASIPGQGLLSYGYTF.

The chain joins TRBV7-9 to TRBJ2-5; there is no DNA to check the TCRdb D call of TRBD1. The CDR3 runs to 14 residues. Germline loops: CDR1 SEHNR, CDR2 FQNEAQ (reference sequence). The CDR3 region is CASSLWDREETQYF.

This chain joins TRBV7-3 and TRBJ2-2. Germline assignment: CDR1 SGHTA and CDR2 FQGTGA. The CDR3 length is 19 residues. CDR3 loop: CASTPNRVAGVTNTGELFF.

The chain recombines TRBV29-1 with TRBJ1-4; TCRdb outputs TRBD1, but without DNA this stays unchecked. The CDR3 runs 16 residues. Germline-derived CDR1 and CDR2 are SQVTM and ANQGSEA. The CDR3 is CSVEERDGETNEKLFF.

The chain recombines TRBV11-3 with TRBJ2-1; TCRdb's D call, TRBD2, is unchecked because there is no DNA. The CDR3 contains 18 residues. Germline-derived CDR1 and CDR2 are SGHNT and YENEEA. CDR3 sequence: CASSPGSSGGGIYNEQFF. Based on the CDR3 plus reference TRBV11-3 and TRBJ2-1, the full variable domain is EAGVVQSPRYKIIEKKQPVAFWCNPISGHNTLYWYLQNLGQGPELLIRYENEEAVDDSQLPKDRFSAERLKGVDSTLKIQPAELGDSAVYLCASSPGSSGGGIYNEQFFGPGTRLTVL.

CDR3 in amino acids: CAISEDREGDTEAFF. The chain is built from TRBV10-3 and TRBJ1-1; TCRdb selects TRBD1, and the lack of DNA leaves this call unchecked. Germline assignment: CDR1 ENHRY and CDR2 SYGVKD. The CDR3 runs 15 residues.

This chain connects TRBV7-9 to TRBJ1-5. CDR1 SEHNR and CDR2 FQNEAQ come from the germline V gene (reference sequence). The CDR3 extends over 16 amino acids. The CDR3 reads CASSFGGPYSNQPQHF.

The chain couples TRBV20-1 to TRBJ2-2; TCRdb returns TRBD1, unconfirmable since there is no DNA. The CDR3 length is 15 residues. Looked up from germline, CDR1 is DFQATT and CDR2 is SNEGSKA (reference sequence). CDR3 sequence reads: CSAPPPGQLTGELFF.

The chain links TRBV7-7 to TRBJ2-1; with no DNA, the TCRdb D assignment of TRBD1 cannot be verified. The CDR3 sequence is 18 residues long. In germline, CDR1 is SSHAT, CDR2 FNYEAQ (reference sequence). Here the CDR3 reads CASSLGQGGGMGYNEQFF.

The chain employs TRBV5-1 and TRBJ2-3; lacking DNA, the TRBD1 call made by TCRdb goes unchecked. CDR3 length: 15 amino acids. From germline, CDR1 is SGHRS and CDR2 YFSETQ. CDR3 sequence: CASSLTGRGVDTQYF.

This rearrangement joins TRBV7-8 to TRBJ2-6; TCRdb indicates TRBD1, and absent DNA this call remains unverified. Germline CDR1 SGHVS, CDR2 FQNEAQ. The CDR3 consists of 12 residues. The CDR3 protein is CASSPQGNVLTF.

V gene TRBV7-9 combines with J gene TRBJ1-1; the TRBD1 assignment by TCRdb is unverifiable without DNA. The CDR3 extends over 15 amino acids. Germline V CDR1 and CDR2: SEHNR, FQNEAQ (reference sequence). CDR3 sequence: CASSSSVGVFTEAFF. The variable domain in full, with the rest retrieved from reference TRBV7-9 and TRBJ1-1, is DTGVSQNPRHKITKRGQNVTFRCDPISEHNRLYWYRQTLGQGPEFLTYFQNEAQLEKSRLLSDRFSAERPKGSFSTLEIQRTEQGDSAMYLCASSSSVGVFTEAFFGQGTRLTVV.

V is TRBV28 and J is TRBJ2-5; there is no DNA to check the TCRdb D call of TRBD1. The CDR3 spans 14 residues. Germline lookup yields CDR1 MDHEN and CDR2 SYDVKM. The CDR3 region is CASSQQGSQETQYF. The variable domain in full, completed from reference TRBV28 and TRBJ2-5, reads DVKVTQSSRYLVKRTGEKVFLECVQDMDHENMFWYRQDPGLGLRLIYFSYDVKMKEKGDIPEGYSVSREKKERFSLILESASTNQTSMYLCASSQQGSQETQYFGPGTRLLVL.

The chain combines TRBV6-4 with TRBJ1-3. This CDR3 spans 12 amino acids. The germline V gene encodes CDR1 MRHNA and CDR2 SNTAGT. The chain's CDR3 is CASSDSGNTIYF.

The chain recombines TRBV5-1 with TRBJ1-1. The germline V gene encodes CDR1 SGHRS and CDR2 YFSETQ. The CDR3 loop spans 16 amino acids. The CDR3 here is CASSPKTGLLNTEAFF.

This rearrangement joins TRBV7-2 to TRBJ2-3. This CDR3 has 12 residues. Germline-derived CDR1 and CDR2 are SGHTA and FQGNSA. CDR3 sequence reads: CASSYMGDTQYF. Combining the CDR3 with reference TRBV7-2 and TRBJ2-3 gives the whole variable domain GAGVSQSPSNKVTEKGKDVELRCDPISGHTALYWYRQSLGQGLEFLIYFQGNSAPDKSGLPSDRFSAERTGGSVSTLTIQRTQQEDSAVYLCASSYMGDTQYFGPGTRLTVL.

V and J are TRBV6-5 and TRBJ2-3. This CDR3 spans 13 amino acids. In germline, CDR1 is MNHEY, CDR2 SVGAGI. CDR3 in amino acids: CASSYSLGDTQYF.

This chain joins TRBV6-6 and TRBJ1-4; the D call from TCRdb, TRBD1, cannot be confirmed without DNA. The CDR3 has 19 residues. CDR1 is MNHNY and CDR2 is SVGAGI in the germline V gene (reference sequence). The CDR3 reads CASSPLRSGGRTDNEKLFF.